This T cell receptor beta chain was profiled in a study of cytomegalovirus exposure and HLA in healthy donors. General observations from the study: In vitro assays verified that a few CMV-associated chains recognized CMV antigens specifically. Data from an earlier analysis indicated that most TCR beta V segments were productive either about 87% or about 30% of the time.

Both 60 Vbeta primers and 13 Jbeta primers went into the PCR. TCRdb keeps only in-frame clones here, not all; method: immunoSEQ multiplex PCR. Altogether 150,000 or so clones are present, over 60% being singletons, with the ten largest covering approximately 3%. In regard to this clone: The antigen is not known.

This CDR3 spans 11 amino acids. Germline V CDR1 and CDR2: SQVTM, ANQGSEA. V shed 4 bases, J shed 6 bases, and the junction held 0 bases outside the gene matches. The origin of this receptor is a male donor in good health and CMV-seronegative. The chain carries TRBV29-1 and TRBJ2-1; 7 positions match TRBD1. Sequenced: PBMCs. The CDR3 here is CSVAGGNEQFF. Written as DNA, the CDR3 is TGCAGCGTTGCAGGGGGCAATGAGCAGTTCTTC.